This T cell receptor beta chain was captured in a study of cytomegalovirus exposure and HLA in healthy donors. Study conclusions and caveats: The HLA-A and HLA-B alleles of most subjects were reportedly predicted accurately from TCR beta sequences. Previous analysis showed most TCR beta V segments were productive about 87% or about 30% of the time. Solely CMV serostatus was available to characterize immune exposure.

In the case of this clone: Antigen unknown.

The CDR3 extends over 16 amino acids. CDR1 is MNHNY and CDR2 is SVGAGI in the germline V gene (reference sequence). Trimming removed 0 bases from V and 3 bases from J; junction bases left unmatched: 6. Likely unrecorded immune exposures existed in these nominally healthy donors. The primer mix had 60 Vbeta and 13 Jbeta primers. The repertoire was sequenced with immunoSEQ multiplex PCR; TCRdb's copy has only in-frame clones and lacks some. The repertoire has about 250,000 clones, 78% of them found once; the top ten carry about 0.47%. The sample was PBMCs. This sequence was found in a boy younger than 18 in good health and CMV-seronegative. The chain couples TRBV6-6 to TRBJ1-2; 8 positions agree with TRBD1. The CDR3: CASSYSGGQGDYGYTF. The CDR3 DNA reads TGTGCCAGCAGTTACTCCGGCGGACAGGGTGACTATGGCTACACCTTC.